The 30 T cell receptor beta chains below all came from one sample that was sequenced in a study of human T cells and chemical hapten exposure. As to time point: patch test 1, 2 weeks after DPC sensitization. The treatment was: therapeutic diphenylcyclopropenone sensitization with weekly scalp DPC. Using its own MiXCR run on the RACE reads, TCRdb lists one record per CDR3 protein. The sample has approximately 110,000 distinct CDR3 sequences, about 10% seen once. Sequencing used whole blood, obtained in connection with sensitization to the hapten diphenylcyclopropenone (DPC). The receptors originated from a woman aged 40 to 50 with alopecia areata. Some clones in this sample may be carry-over from other donors' samples.

The genes are TRBV4-2 and TRBJ2-1, with 7 bases identical to TRBD1. The CDR3 extends over 19 amino acids. From germline, CDR1 is LGHNA and CDR2 YNFKEQ. V lost 0 bases and J lost 8; bases outside the gene matches: 19. CDR3 in DNA: TGTGCCAGCAGCCAAGATAGGACAGGACCTAGCAAGCTCCTCCATGAGCAGTTCTTC. Its translation: CASSQDRTGPSKLLHEQFF.

This clonotype has a count of ten or more. The chain employs TRBV30 and TRBJ1-1; 7 nucleotides line up with TRBD1. The length of the CDR3 is 15 residues. The ends lost 3 bases at V and 5 bases at J; junction bases unmatched: 12. Germline assignment: CDR1 GTSNPN and CDR2 SVGIG (reference sequence). Here the CDR3 DNA reads TGTGCCTGGAGGCCAGGGGGTTCGTGGGAGACTGAAGCTTTCTTT. This gives the protein CAWRPGGSWETEAFF.

This clonotype was seen more than once but under ten times. The chain has TRBV6-2 or TRBV6-3 and TRBJ1-2; perhaps TRBD1 as D (6 bases). V was pared by 6 bases and J by 8 bases, with 19 bases between. Germline CDR1 is MNHEY and CDR2 is SVGEGT. CDR3 length: 14 amino acids. CDR3 sequence (DNA): TGTGCCAGCAGCCGACAAGGACAGTCCTCCGGCTACACCTTC. Translation: CASSRQGQSSGYTF.

This clonotype was seen only a few times. The chain recombines TRBV11-3 with TRBJ2-1; no clear D. The germline CDR1 and CDR2 sequences are SGHNT and YENEEA. There are 14 residues in the CDR3. V was pared by 1 base and J by 5 bases, with 9 bases between. CDR3 protein: CASSLGQTNNEQFF. The CDR3, as DNA: TGTGCCAGCAGCTTAGGGCAGACCAACAATGAGCAGTTCTTC.

This clonotype was seen only a few times. V and J are TRBV9 and TRBJ1-5; D may be TRBD1 (6 bases). This CDR3 has 15 residues. Germline V gene data show CDR1 as SGDLS and CDR2 as YYNGEE. Trimming shortened V by 5 bases and J by 0 bases, and 12 bases separated the two germline ends. The CDR3 DNA reads as TGTGCCAGCAGTAAGGGGGTTCTTAGCAATCAGCCCCAGCATTTT. Its translation is CASSKGVLSNQPQHF.

The sample holds many counts of this clonotype. The J gene is TRBJ1-2, the V gene TRBV6-1, with D hard to call. Trimming shortened V by 4 bases and J by 4 bases, and 7 bases separated the two germline ends. The CDR3 is 12 residues long. Germline V gene data show CDR1 as MNHNS and CDR2 as SASEGT. In nucleotides, the CDR3 is TGTGCCAGCAGTGCCCAGAGCTATGGCTACACCTTC. Its protein is CASSAQSYGYTF.

Many counts were recorded for this clonotype. The chain joins TRBV18 to TRBJ1-2, with D possibly TRBD1 on 5 matching bases. The germline CDR1 and CDR2 sequences are KGHSH and LQKENI. The CDR3 consists of 14 residues. V dropped 1 base and J dropped 8 bases, with 14 bases sitting between them. CDR3 protein: CASSPRSGLDGYTF. The DNA for the CDR3 is TGTGCCAGCTCACCACGGTCAGGGTTAGACGGCTACACCTTC.

This clonotype was detected many times. The chain uses TRBV29-1 and TRBJ2-1; maybe TRBD2 (6 bases). In germline, CDR1 is SQVTM, CDR2 ANQGSEA. Trimming stripped 4 bases from V and 8 bases from J, with 15 bases between. This CDR3 is 13 amino acids long. CDR3 sequence: CSVGYRLVDEQFF. Written as DNA, the CDR3 is TGCAGCGTTGGCTATAGACTAGTAGATGAGCAGTTCTTC.

The chain links TRBV20-1 to TRBJ2-7; 10 bases are a match to TRBD2. The length of the CDR3 is 15 residues. V shed 5 bases and J 2 bases; nucleotides not matched to a gene: 9. Germline V gives CDR1 DFQATT, CDR2 SNEGSKA (reference sequence). The CDR3 is CSASHRLAGAYEQYF. CDR3 coding DNA: TGCAGTGCTTCCCATCGACTAGCGGGCGCCTACGAGCAGTACTTC.

This clonotype has more than one count but fewer than ten. The rearrangement joins TRBV7-2 to TRBJ2-4; D remains ambiguous. CDR1 and CDR2 from the germline V gene are SGHTA and FQGNSA. V shed 5 bases and J shed 4 bases, with 6 bases lying between them. This CDR3 has 12 amino acids. The CDR3 is CASSPPKNIQYF. CDR3 in DNA: TGTGCCAGCAGCCCACCTAAAAACATTCAGTACTTC.

This clonotype was observed at least ten times. V gene TRBV18 combines with J gene TRBJ2-6, with D unresolved. V was shortened by 2 bases and J by 1 base, with 9 bases between the two germline ends. The CDR3 has 16 amino acids. CDR1 KGHSH and CDR2 LQKENI come from the germline V gene. The DNA for the CDR3 is TGTGCCAGCTCACCAATTGCACAGTCTGGGGCCAACGTCCTGACTTTC. Translating it yields CASSPIAQSGANVLTF.

The sample holds many counts of this clonotype. The chain links TRBV4-3 to TRBJ2-3; D gene unclear. The germline V gene has CDR1 LGHNA and CDR2 YSLEER. Deletions cut 8 bases from V and 2 bases from J, with 5 bases between. The CDR3 extends over 11 amino acids. CDR3 sequence: CASGFTDTQYF. DNA for the CDR3: TGCGCCAGCGGGTTCACAGATACGCAGTATTTT.

This sequence joins TRBV16 and TRBJ2-7; D not resolved. CDR1 and CDR2 from the germline V gene are KGHSY and FQNENV. With 0 bases removed from V and 1 base from J, the gap between germline ends came to 7 bases. The CDR3 covers 14 residues. This CDR3 is CASSQSVASYEQYF. The CDR3 DNA reads as TGTGCCAGCAGCCAATCGGTGGCGTCCTACGAGCAGTACTTC.

This clonotype was counted only a few times. The V gene is TRBV7-9, the J gene TRBJ2-2; 7 nucleotides match TRBD1. CDR3 size: 14 residues. J lost 4 bases, V lost 2 bases, and 1 base had no gene match. In germline, CDR1 is SEHNR, CDR2 FQNEAQ (reference sequence). Here the CDR3 DNA reads TGTGCCAGCAGCTTACCAGGGGGCACCGGGGAGCTGTTTTTT. Its protein product is CASSLPGGTGELFF.

Only a few counts were recorded for this clonotype. The chain carries TRBV29-1 and TRBJ1-2, with 8 nucleotides matching TRBD1. The V gene end was trimmed by 7 bases and the J gene end by 4 bases; junction bases not matched to a gene: 8. Looked up from germline, CDR1 is SQVTM and CDR2 is ANQGSEA. The length of the CDR3 is 13 residues. CDR3 DNA: TGCAGCGCTGCAGGGGGCAGGGGCTATGGCTACACCTTC. Translating it yields CSAAGGRGYGYTF.

In this sample, this clonotype turned up many times. The chain employs TRBV2 and TRBJ2-1; D might be TRBD2 (5 bases). V lost 7 bases and J 2 bases, leaving 15 bases between the germline ends. The V gene's germline CDR1 is SNHLY and CDR2 FYNNEI. CDR3 length: 15 amino acids. CDR3 amino acids: CASNMGSATYNEQFF. The CDR3 DNA sequence: TGTGCCAGCAATATGGGTAGCGCCACCTACAATGAGCAGTTCTTC.

This clonotype was detected a few times. The chain links TRBV11-2 to TRBJ1-2; D not resolved. The CDR3 extends over 15 amino acids. V lost 0 bases and J lost 4, with 12 bases in between. The germline V gene encodes CDR1 SGHAT and CDR2 FQNNGV. CDR3 sequence: CASSLDLRGSYGYTF. The CDR3 DNA is TGTGCCAGCAGCTTAGATCTGCGGGGTTCCTATGGCTACACCTTC.

The chain employs TRBV5-4 and TRBJ2-5; 9 bases are a match to TRBD2. The ends lost 4 bases at V and 0 bases at J; junction bases unmatched: 10. The CDR3 sequence is 17 residues long. Germline assignment: CDR1 SGHNT and CDR2 YYREEE (reference sequence). The DNA for the CDR3 is TGTGCCAGCAGCCCCGGGACTAGCCGGGTGTACCAAGAGACCCAGTACTTC. This gives the protein CASSPGTSRVYQETQYF.

With respect to this clonotype: Given a much more abundant clone one base away, this may be a read error. V and J are TRBV3-1 and TRBJ2-3; tentatively, D is TRBD1 (5 bases). The germline V gene has CDR1 LGHDT and CDR2 YNNKEL (reference sequence). V was cut by 3 bases and J by 0 bases, with 10 bases left in between. The length of the CDR3 is 15 residues. The CDR3 spells CASSQSKGSTDTQYF. The CDR3 region has the DNA TGTGCCAGCAGCCAGTCCAAGGGGAGCACAGATACGCAGTATTTT.

This sequence joins TRBV18 and TRBJ2-4, with a possible D match to TRBD2 (6 bases). Trimming shortened V by 1 base and J by 1 base, and 11 bases separated the two germline ends. Germline V gene lookup returns CDR1 KGHSH and CDR2 LQKENI. The CDR3 sequence is 16 residues long. DNA of the CDR3: TGTGCCAGCTCACCACTTCCCCGGGAGGCCAAAAACATTCAGTACTTC. It codes for CASSPLPREAKNIQYF.

This clonotype was counted at least ten times. V usage is TRBV29-1 and J usage is TRBJ2-7, with D tentatively TRBD1 or TRBD2 (6 bases each). The CDR3 length is 12 residues. With 1 base removed from V and 6 bases from J, the gap between germline ends came to 10 bases. CDR1 is SQVTM and CDR2 is ANQGSEA in the germline V gene. The CDR3 region is CSVEVGGGEQYF. CDR3 DNA sequence: TGCAGCGTTGAAGTAGGAGGGGGCGAGCAGTACTTC.

Only a few counts were recorded for this clonotype. The chain carries TRBV20-1 and TRBJ1-5; D gene uncertain. From germline, CDR1 is DFQATT and CDR2 SNEGSKA (reference sequence). Trimming removed 3 bases from V and 6 bases from J, with 6 bases in between. This CDR3 has 11 amino acids. The CDR3 nucleotides are TGCAGTGCTAGGTCAGGTCAGCCCCAGCATTTT. This gives the protein CSARSGQPQHF.

This clonotype was seen repeatedly, ten times or more. The V and J genes are TRBV2 and TRBJ2-1; TRBD2 matches at 15 bases. CDR3 length: 15 residues. The junction had 5 bases not matched to a gene; V was cut back by 4 bases and J by 10 bases. Per the germline V gene, CDR1 is SNHLY and CDR2 is FYNNEI. This CDR3 is CASSARTSGGGEQFF. The CDR3 nucleotides read TGTGCCAGCAGTGCAAGGACTAGCGGGGGGGGAGAGCAGTTCTTC.

This clonotype was seen repeatedly, ten times or more. CDR3: CSAREQGDSPLHF. In nucleotides, the CDR3 is TGCAGTGCTAGAGAACAGGGAGATTCACCCCTCCACTTT. The rearrangement uses TRBV20-1 and TRBJ1-6; D might be TRBD1 (6 bases). CDR1 DFQATT and CDR2 SNEGSKA come from the germline V gene (reference sequence). V lost 0 bases and J lost 8, with 8 bases in between. The CDR3 has 13 residues.

The chain has TRBV20-1 and TRBJ1-6, with D unclear. The ends were cut back, 6 bases at V and 4 bases at J, with 7 bases in the middle. Germline CDR1 is DFQATT and CDR2 is SNEGSKA (reference sequence). The CDR3 totals 12 residues. The CDR3 DNA follows: TGCAGTGCAAGTTGGTATAATTCACCCCTCCACTTT. Residues: CSASWYNSPLHF.

This clonotype appeared many times. The chain combines TRBV27 with TRBJ2-3, with 8 nucleotides matching TRBD2. CDR3 size: 15 residues. The J segment lost 1 base and the V segment lost 9 bases, leaving 9 bases of the junction unmatched. The V gene's germline CDR1 is MNHEY and CDR2 SMNVEV (reference sequence). In DNA, the CDR3 is TGTGCCAGTATCAAGCGGGAGCAAGGCACAGATACGCAGTATTTT. Protein sequence: CASIKREQGTDTQYF.

This rearrangement joins TRBV15 to TRBJ1-5; no definite D call. V was clipped by 0 bases and J by 5 bases, with 8 bases between them. Germline V CDR1 and CDR2: LNHNV, YYDKDF (reference sequence). The length of the CDR3 is 14 residues. Written as DNA, the CDR3 is TGTGCCACCAGCAGAGATTTAGCTGATCAGCCCCAGCATTTT. Translating it yields CATSRDLADQPQHF.

In this sample, this clonotype turned up many times. J is TRBJ2-7 and V is TRBV9, with D hard to call. The CDR3 extends over 14 amino acids. Germline CDR1 and CDR2: SGDLS and YYNGEE. The germline V and J ends were trimmed by 0 bases and 4 bases, with 11 bases remaining between them. In DNA form, the CDR3 reads TGTGCCAGCAGCGTAGATGAAGGGCCATACGAGCAGTACTTC. Translation: CASSVDEGPYEQYF.

This clonotype was counted between two and nine times. This chain connects TRBV11-3 to TRBJ2-5; tentative D call: TRBD1 (6 bases). Germline V gives CDR1 SGHNT, CDR2 YENEEA. With 3 bases removed from V and 5 bases from J, the gap between germline ends came to 10 bases. The CDR3 has 13 amino acids. As DNA, the CDR3 is TGTGCCAGCAGCTTTCCAGGGGATGAGACCCAGTACTTC. Amino acid sequence: CASSFPGDETQYF. The full variable domain, rest sourced from reference TRBV11-3 and TRBJ2-5, is EAGVVQSPRYKIIEKKQPVAFWCNPISGHNTLYWYLQNLGQGPELLIRYENEEAVDDSQLPKDRFSAERLKGVDSTLKIQPAELGDSAVYLCASSFPGDETQYFGPGTRLLVL.

This clonotype occurred many times. This chain joins TRBV7-9 and TRBJ2-7; D remains ambiguous. The V gene's germline CDR1 is SEHNR and CDR2 FQNEAQ (reference sequence). The V gene lost 5 bases and the J gene lost 6 bases, with 14 bases spanning the gap. This CDR3 comprises 13 residues. Written as DNA, the CDR3 is TGTGCCAGCAGCCTTTCCGGACCGCTCGAGCAGTACTTC. Protein: CASSLSGPLEQYF. Complete variable domain (other parts from reference TRBV7-9 and TRBJ2-7): DTGVSQNPRHKITKRGQNVTFRCDPISEHNRLYWYRQTLGQGPEFLTYFQNEAQLEKSRLLSDRFSAERPKGSFSTLEIQRTEQGDSAMYLCASSLSGPLEQYFGPGTRLTVT.